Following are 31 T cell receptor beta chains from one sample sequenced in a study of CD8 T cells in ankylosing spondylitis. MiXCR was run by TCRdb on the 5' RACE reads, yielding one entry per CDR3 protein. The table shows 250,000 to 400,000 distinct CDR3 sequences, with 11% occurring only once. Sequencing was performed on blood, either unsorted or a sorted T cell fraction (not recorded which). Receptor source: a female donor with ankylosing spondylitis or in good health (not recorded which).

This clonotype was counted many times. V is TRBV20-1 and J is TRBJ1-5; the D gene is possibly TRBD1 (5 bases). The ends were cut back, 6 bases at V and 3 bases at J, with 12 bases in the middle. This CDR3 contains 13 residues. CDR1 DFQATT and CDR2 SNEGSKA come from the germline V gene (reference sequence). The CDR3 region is CSAWGGINQPQHF. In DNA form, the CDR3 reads TGCAGTGCCTGGGGGGGAATCAATCAGCCCCAGCATTTT.

The CDR3 nucleotides are TGTGCCAGCAGCAGACAGGGTTACGGAGTAGATACGCAGTATTTT. This encodes CASSRQGYGVDTQYF. The chain links TRBV5-5 to TRBJ2-3; 7 positions agree with TRBD1. CDR3 size: 15 residues. V shed 4 bases and J 5 bases; nucleotides not matched to a gene: 10. Germline CDR1 reads SGHKS; CDR2 reads YYEKEE (reference sequence).

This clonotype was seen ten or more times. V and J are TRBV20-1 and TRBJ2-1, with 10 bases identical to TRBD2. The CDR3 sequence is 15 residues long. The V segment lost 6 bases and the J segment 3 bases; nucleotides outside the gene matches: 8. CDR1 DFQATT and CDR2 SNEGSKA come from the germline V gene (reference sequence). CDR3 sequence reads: CSALIRTSGYNEQFF. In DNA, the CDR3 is TGCAGTGCCCTAATTCGGACTAGCGGCTACAATGAGCAGTTCTTC.

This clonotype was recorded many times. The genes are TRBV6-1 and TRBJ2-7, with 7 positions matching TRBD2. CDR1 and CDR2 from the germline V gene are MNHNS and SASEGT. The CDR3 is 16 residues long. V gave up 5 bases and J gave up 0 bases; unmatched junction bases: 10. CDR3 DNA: TGTGCCAGCAGTCTTCGCAGGGAGGGGAGCTCCTACGAGCAGTACTTC. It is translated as CASSLRREGSSYEQYF.

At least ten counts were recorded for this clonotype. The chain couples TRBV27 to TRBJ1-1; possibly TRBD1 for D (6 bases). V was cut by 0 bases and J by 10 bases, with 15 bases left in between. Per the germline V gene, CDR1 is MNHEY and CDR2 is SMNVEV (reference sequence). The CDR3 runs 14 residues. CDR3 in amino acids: CASSLSIQGLGAFF. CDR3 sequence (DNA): TGTGCCAGCAGTTTATCTATACAGGGATTGGGAGCTTTCTTT.

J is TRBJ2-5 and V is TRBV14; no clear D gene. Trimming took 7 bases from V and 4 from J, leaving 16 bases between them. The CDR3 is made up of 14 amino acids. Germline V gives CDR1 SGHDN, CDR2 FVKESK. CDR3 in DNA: TGTGCCAGCAACCGCAGTAGGTTGGGAGAGACCCAGTACTTC. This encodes CASNRSRLGETQYF.

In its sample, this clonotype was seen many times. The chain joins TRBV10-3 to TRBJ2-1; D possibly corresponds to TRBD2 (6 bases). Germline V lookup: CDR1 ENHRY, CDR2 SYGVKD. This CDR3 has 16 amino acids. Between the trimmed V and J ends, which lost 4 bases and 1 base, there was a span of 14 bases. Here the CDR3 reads CAISGRRGESYNEQFF. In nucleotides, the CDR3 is TGTGCCATCAGTGGTCGGAGGGGCGAATCCTACAATGAGCAGTTCTTC.

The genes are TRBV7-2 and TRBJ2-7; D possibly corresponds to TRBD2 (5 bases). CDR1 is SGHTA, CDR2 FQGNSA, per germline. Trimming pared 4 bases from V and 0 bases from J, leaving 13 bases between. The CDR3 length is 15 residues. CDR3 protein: CASSSSLRDSYEQYF. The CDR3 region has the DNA TGTGCCAGCAGCTCCTCTCTACGGGACTCCTACGAGCAGTACTTC.

The DNA for the CDR3 is TGTGCCTGGAGTGTAACCGAGCTCCTCTACAATGAGCAGTTCTTC. This sequence encodes CAWSVTELLYNEQFF. The chain is built from TRBV30 and TRBJ2-1; D is ambiguous. CDR1 is GTSNPN and CDR2 is SVGIG in the germline V gene (reference sequence). V was clipped by 0 bases and J by 3 bases, with 12 bases between them. The CDR3 covers 15 residues.

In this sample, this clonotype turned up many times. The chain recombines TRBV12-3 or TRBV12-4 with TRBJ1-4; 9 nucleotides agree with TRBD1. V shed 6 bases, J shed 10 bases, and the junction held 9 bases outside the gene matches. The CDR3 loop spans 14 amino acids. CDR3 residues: CASSSGTGWSKLFF. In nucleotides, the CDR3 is TGTGCCAGCAGCTCTGGGACAGGGTGGTCAAAACTGTTTTTT.

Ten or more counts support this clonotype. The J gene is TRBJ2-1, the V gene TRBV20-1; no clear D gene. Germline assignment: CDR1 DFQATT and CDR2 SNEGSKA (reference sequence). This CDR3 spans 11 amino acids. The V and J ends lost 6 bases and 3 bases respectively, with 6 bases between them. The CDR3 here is CSAASYNEQFF. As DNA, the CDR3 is TGCAGTGCGGCGAGCTACAATGAGCAGTTCTTC.

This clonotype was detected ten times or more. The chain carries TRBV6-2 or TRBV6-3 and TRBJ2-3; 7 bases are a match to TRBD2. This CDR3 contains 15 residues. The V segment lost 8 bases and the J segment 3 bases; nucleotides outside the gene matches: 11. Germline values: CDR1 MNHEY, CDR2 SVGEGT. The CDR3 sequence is CASSAGRLPTDTQYF. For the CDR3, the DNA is TGTGCCAGCTCTGCCGGGAGGCTACCGACAGATACGCAGTATTTT.

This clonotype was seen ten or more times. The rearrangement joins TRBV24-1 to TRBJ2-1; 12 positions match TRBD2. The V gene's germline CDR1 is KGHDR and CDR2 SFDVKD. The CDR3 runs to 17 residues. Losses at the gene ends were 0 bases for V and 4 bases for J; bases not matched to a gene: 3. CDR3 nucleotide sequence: TGTGCCACCAGTGATTTGGCTGGGACTAGCGGGTACAATGAGCAGTTCTTC. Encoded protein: CATSDLAGTSGYNEQFF.

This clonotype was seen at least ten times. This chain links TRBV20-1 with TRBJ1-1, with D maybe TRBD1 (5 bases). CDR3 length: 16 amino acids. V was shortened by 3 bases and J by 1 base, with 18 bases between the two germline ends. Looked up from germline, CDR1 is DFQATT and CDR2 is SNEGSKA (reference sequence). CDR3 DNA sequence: TGCAGTGCTAGGTACTTCAAGGGACTGGCGAACACTGAAGCTTTCTTT. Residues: CSARYFKGLANTEAFF.

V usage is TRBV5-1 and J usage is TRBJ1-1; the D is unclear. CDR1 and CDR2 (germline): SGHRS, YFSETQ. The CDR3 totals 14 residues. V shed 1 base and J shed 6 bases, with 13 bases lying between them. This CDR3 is CASSLIRGKAEAFF. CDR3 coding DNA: TGCGCCAGCAGCTTGATTCGCGGGAAGGCTGAAGCTTTCTTT. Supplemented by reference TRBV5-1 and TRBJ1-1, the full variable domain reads KAGVTQTPRYLIKTRGQQVTLSCSPISGHRSVSWYQQTPGQGLQFLFEYFSETQRNKGNFPGRFSGRQFSNSRSEMNVSTLELGDSALYLCASSLIRGKAEAFFGQGTRLTVV.

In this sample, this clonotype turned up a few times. This CDR3 reads CASSQSSGAEQYF. In DNA form, the CDR3 reads TGTGCCAGCAGCCAATCTTCGGGCGCCGAGCAGTACTTC. The gene calls are TRBV3-1 and TRBJ2-7; no firm D call. Germline V lookup: CDR1 LGHDT, CDR2 YNNKEL (reference sequence). CDR3 length: 13 amino acids. Trimming pared 2 bases from V and 6 bases from J, leaving 11 bases between.

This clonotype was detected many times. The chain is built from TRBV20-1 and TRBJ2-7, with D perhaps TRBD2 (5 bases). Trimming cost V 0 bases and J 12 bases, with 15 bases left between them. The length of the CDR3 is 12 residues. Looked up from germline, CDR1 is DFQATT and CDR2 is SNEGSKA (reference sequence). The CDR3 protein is CSARDVPFGVYF. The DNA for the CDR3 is TGCAGTGCTAGAGACGTCCCTTTCGGGGTGTACTTC.

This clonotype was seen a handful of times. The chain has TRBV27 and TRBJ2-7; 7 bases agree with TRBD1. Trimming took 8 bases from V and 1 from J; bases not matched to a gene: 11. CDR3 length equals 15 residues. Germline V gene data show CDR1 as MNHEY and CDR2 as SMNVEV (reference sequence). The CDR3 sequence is CASFGGDSPSYEQYF. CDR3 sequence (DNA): TGTGCCAGCTTCGGTGGGGACAGCCCTTCCTACGAGCAGTACTTC.

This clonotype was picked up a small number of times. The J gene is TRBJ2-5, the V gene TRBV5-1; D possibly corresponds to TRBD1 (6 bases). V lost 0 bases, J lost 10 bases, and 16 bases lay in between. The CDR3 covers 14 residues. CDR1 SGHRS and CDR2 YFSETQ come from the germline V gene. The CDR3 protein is CASSLGQGLGSQYF. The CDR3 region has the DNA TGCGCCAGCAGCTTGGGCCAGGGGCTAGGGAGCCAGTACTTC.

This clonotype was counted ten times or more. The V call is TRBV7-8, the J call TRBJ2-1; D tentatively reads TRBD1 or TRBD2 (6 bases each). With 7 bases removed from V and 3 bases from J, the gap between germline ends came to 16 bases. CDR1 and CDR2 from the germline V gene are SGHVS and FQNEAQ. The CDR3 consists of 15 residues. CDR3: CASNQRGANYNEQFF. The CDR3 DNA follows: TGTGCCAGCAACCAAAGGGGGGCCAACTACAATGAGCAGTTCTTC.

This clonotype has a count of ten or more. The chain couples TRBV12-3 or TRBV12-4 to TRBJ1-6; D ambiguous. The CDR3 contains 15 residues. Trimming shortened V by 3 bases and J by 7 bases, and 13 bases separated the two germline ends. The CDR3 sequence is CASSFGSRPNSPLHF. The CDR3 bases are TGTGCCAGCAGTTTTGGATCTAGACCCAATTCACCCCTCCACTTT.

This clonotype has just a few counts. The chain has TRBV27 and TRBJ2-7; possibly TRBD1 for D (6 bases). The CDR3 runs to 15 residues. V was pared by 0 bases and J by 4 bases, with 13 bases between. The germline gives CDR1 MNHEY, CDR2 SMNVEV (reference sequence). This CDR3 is CASSLSLGQGYEQYF. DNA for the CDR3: TGTGCCAGCAGTTTATCTCTGGGACAAGGTTACGAGCAGTACTTC.

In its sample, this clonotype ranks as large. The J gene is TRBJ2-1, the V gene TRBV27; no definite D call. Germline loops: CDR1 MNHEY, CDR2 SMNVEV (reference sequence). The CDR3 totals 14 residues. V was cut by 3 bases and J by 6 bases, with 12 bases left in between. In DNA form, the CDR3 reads TGTGCCAGCAGTTTGTGGGGAAAGGTCAATGAGCAGTTCTTC. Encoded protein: CASSLWGKVNEQFF.

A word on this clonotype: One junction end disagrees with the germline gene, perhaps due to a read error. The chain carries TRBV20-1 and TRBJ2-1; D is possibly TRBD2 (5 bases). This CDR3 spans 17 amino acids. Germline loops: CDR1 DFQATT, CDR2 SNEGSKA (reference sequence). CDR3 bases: TGCTGTGCTAGTTCTGGGGAGTTCGGGCGCGTTTACAATGAGCAGTTCTTC. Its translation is CCASSGEFGRVYNEQFF.

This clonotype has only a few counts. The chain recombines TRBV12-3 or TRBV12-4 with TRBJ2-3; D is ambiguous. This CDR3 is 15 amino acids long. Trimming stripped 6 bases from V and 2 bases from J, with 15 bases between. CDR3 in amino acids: CASRSARLVTDTQYF. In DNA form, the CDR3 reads TGTGCCAGCAGGTCTGCTAGACTTGTCACAGATACGCAGTATTTT.

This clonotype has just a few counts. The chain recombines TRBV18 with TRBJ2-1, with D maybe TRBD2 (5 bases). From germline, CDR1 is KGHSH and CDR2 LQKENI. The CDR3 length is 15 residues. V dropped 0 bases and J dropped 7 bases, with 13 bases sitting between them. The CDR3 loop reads CASSPPDFRVNEQFF. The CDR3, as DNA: TGTGCCAGCTCACCACCGGACTTCCGTGTGAATGAGCAGTTCTTC.

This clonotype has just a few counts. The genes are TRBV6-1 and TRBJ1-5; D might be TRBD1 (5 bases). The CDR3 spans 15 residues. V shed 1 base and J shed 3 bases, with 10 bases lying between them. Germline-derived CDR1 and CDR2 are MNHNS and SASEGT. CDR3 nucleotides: TGTGCCAGCAGTGAAGGGGGCCGGAACAATCAGCCCCAGCATTTT. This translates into CASSEGGRNNQPQHF.

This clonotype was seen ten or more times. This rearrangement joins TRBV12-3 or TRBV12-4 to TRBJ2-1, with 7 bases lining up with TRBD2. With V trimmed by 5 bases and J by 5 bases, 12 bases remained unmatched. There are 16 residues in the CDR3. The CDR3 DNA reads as TGTGCCAGCAGTCCCCTTGGAGCGGGGATTGACAATGAGCAGTTCTTC. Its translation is CASSPLGAGIDNEQFF.

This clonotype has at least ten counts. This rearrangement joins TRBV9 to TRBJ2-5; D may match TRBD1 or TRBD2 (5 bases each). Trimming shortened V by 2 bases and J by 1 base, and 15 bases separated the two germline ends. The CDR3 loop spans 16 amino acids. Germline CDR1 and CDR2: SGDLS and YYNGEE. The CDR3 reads CASSVGTDGPQETQYF. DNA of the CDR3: TGTGCCAGCAGCGTCGGGACGGATGGGCCCCAAGAGACCCAGTACTTC.

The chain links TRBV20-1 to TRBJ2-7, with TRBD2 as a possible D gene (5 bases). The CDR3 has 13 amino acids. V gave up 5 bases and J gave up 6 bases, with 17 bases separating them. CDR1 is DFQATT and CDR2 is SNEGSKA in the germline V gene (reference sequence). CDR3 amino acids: CSAFNPGSREQYF. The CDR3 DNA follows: TGCAGTGCTTTTAACCCGGGATCTCGCGAGCAGTACTTC.

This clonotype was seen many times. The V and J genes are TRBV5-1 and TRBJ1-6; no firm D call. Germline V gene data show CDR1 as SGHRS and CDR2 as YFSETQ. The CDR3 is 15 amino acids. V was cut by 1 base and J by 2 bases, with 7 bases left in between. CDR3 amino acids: CASSLQEAYNSPLHF. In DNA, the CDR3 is TGCGCCAGCAGCTTGCAAGAAGCCTATAATTCACCCCTCCACTTT. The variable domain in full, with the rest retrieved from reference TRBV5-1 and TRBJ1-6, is KAGVTQTPRYLIKTRGQQVTLSCSPISGHRSVSWYQQTPGQGLQFLFEYFSETQRNKGNFPGRFSGRQFSNSRSEMNVSTLELGDSALYLCASSLQEAYNSPLHFGNGTRLTVT.